The 22 T cell receptor beta chains reported below all come from one sample, sequenced in a study of blood T cell repertoires in COVID-19. Profiled with immunoSEQ multiplex PCR; TCRdb holds only in-frame clones, not every one. Here the sample spans roughly 80,000 clones, approximately 89% being singletons. The sample consisted of peripheral blood. The receptors were gathered from a woman of 80 years or more with acute or convalescent COVID-19.

The chain has TRBV7-3 and TRBJ2-2, with 10 bases identical to TRBD2. The germline V gene has CDR1 SGHTA and CDR2 FQGTGA. The CDR3 contains 18 residues. The junction had 14 bases not matched to a gene; V was cut back by 5 bases and J by 5 bases. The CDR3 is CASSRKDLAGVGTGELFF. The CDR3 DNA sequence: TGTGCCAGCAGCCGTAAAGATCTAGCGGGAGTGGGAACCGGGGAGCTGTTTTTT.

This chain links TRBV5-4 with TRBJ1-2, with 11 bases fitting TRBD1. Trimming removed 4 bases from V and 11 bases from J; junction bases left unmatched: 13. The CDR3 covers 15 residues. Germline V gene data show CDR1 as SGHNT and CDR2 as YYREEE (reference sequence). CDR3 protein: CASSPARTGGLAYTF. In nucleotides, the CDR3 is TGTGCCAGCAGCCCGGCTCGGACAGGGGGCTTGGCGTACACCTTC. The variable domain in full, with the rest retrieved from reference TRBV5-4 and TRBJ1-2, is ETGVTQSPTHLIKTRGQQVTLRCSSQSGHNTVSWYQQALGQGPQFIFQYYREEENGRGNFPPRFSGLQFPNYSSELNVNALELDDSALYLCASSPARTGGLAYTFGSGTRLTVV.

J is TRBJ2-2 and V is TRBV9; 7 nucleotides line up with TRBD1. The CDR3 length is 15 residues. V lost 6 bases, J lost 4 bases, and 9 bases stayed unmatched. Germline V gene lookup returns CDR1 SGDLS and CDR2 YYNGEE. The CDR3 sequence: CASTTGQRFTGELFF. CDR3 nucleotides: TGTGCCAGCACCACGGGACAGAGGTTCACCGGGGAGCTGTTTTTT.

The chain couples TRBV6-5 to TRBJ1-4, with a weak D call TRBD1 (6 bases). The V gene lost 3 bases and the J gene lost 3 bases, with 11 bases spanning the gap. Germline assignment: CDR1 MNHEY and CDR2 SVGAGI. This CDR3 is built from 15 residues. CDR3 nucleotide sequence: TGTGCCAGCAGTTATGCAGGGGCCCCTAATGAAAAACTGTTTTTT. It yields the protein CASSYAGAPNEKLFF.

This clone was picked up a small number of times. The V and J genes are TRBV5-1 and TRBJ2-5, with 8 bases fitting TRBD2. The CDR3 is 15 amino acids. Germline CDR1 and CDR2: SGHRS and YFSETQ. V was clipped by 4 bases and J by 1 base; unmatched bases: 6. The CDR3 nucleotides read TGCGCCAGCAGCGACCCGGGAGGGCTCCAAGAGACCCAGTACTTC. Protein product: CASSDPGGLQETQYF.

The chain's CDR3 is CASSHPLAGVPYNEQFF. For the CDR3, the DNA is TGCGCCAGCAGCCACCCACTAGCGGGAGTCCCCTACAATGAGCAGTTCTTC. The chain uses TRBV4-1 and TRBJ2-1; 11 nucleotides agree with TRBD2. V dropped 3 bases and J dropped 2; count of bases not matched to a gene: 6. This CDR3 comprises 17 residues. Germline CDR1 MGHRA, CDR2 YSYEKL.

V is TRBV11-2 and J is TRBJ1-6, with D perhaps TRBD1 (6 bases). The CDR3 has 14 residues. From germline, CDR1 is SGHAT and CDR2 FQNNGV. Trimming cost V 3 bases and J 9 bases, with 12 bases left between them. CDR3 DNA: TGTGCCAGCAGCTTTGGGGGACAAGCTTCACCCCTCCACTTT. Residues: CASSFGGQASPLHF.

This clone has a single count. The chain employs TRBV7-2 and TRBJ2-7, with 9 bases fitting TRBD2. With 3 bases clipped from V and 3 bases from J, the junction kept 6 bases outside the gene matches. The CDR3 is 15 residues long. Per germline, CDR1 SGHTA and CDR2 FQGNSA. CDR3 sequence: CASSLKRGVDYEQYF. CDR3 nucleotide sequence: TGTGCCAGCAGCTTGAAGCGGGGGGTAGACTACGAGCAGTACTTC.

The chain combines TRBV5-1 with TRBJ1-3, with TRBD1 matching over 8 bases. The CDR3 covers 18 residues. The V gene end was trimmed by 3 bases and the J gene end by 1 base; junction bases not matched to a gene: 12. Looked up from germline, CDR1 is SGHRS and CDR2 is YFSETQ. CDR3 DNA sequence: TGCGCCAGCAGCTCGACAGGGGCACAGGGCTCGTCTGGAAACACCATATATTTT. Encoded protein: CASSSTGAQGSSGNTIYF.

The chain links TRBV5-1 to TRBJ1-1, with D tentatively TRBD1 (5 bases). CDR3 size: 14 residues. Trimming pared 4 bases from V and 11 bases from J, leaving 21 bases between. Looked up from germline, CDR1 is SGHRS and CDR2 is YFSETQ. CDR3 protein: CASSDRMGRDYAFF. The CDR3 DNA reads as TGCGCCAGCAGCGATCGTATGGGCAGGGATTACGCTTTCTTT.

This clone was counted a single time. CDR3 DNA: TGTGCCAGCAGCTTAGGACAGGGCCTACCTTGGGATACGCAGTATTTT. This sequence encodes CASSLGQGLPWDTQYF. V gene TRBV7-2 combines with J gene TRBJ2-3; 7 nucleotides line up with TRBD1. Trimming took 1 base from V and 6 from J; bases not matched to a gene: 10. The CDR3 sequence is 16 residues long. Germline V gives CDR1 SGHTA, CDR2 FQGNSA.

V usage is TRBV12-3 or TRBV12-4 and J usage is TRBJ2-2; 8 bases map to TRBD2. The CDR3 sequence is 13 residues long. J gave up 7 bases and V 6 bases, and 4 bases lay outside the gene matches. The CDR3 here is CASRPSGSGELFF. CDR3 nucleotide sequence: TGTGCCAGCAGGCCAAGCGGGAGCGGGGAGCTGTTTTTT.

The CDR3 coding sequence is TGTGCCAGCAGCCAAGAAGGGGAAAGGGATGAAGCTTTCTTT. This translates into CASSQEGERDEAFF. The genes are TRBV4-2 and TRBJ1-1, with a possible D match to TRBD1 (5 bases). Germline V gene sequence: CDR1 LGHNA, CDR2 YNFKEQ. This CDR3 comprises 14 residues. V lost 0 bases and J lost 7, with 12 bases in between.

CDR3: CASSHRLEASPEAFF. The CDR3 DNA reads TGCGCCAGCAGCCACCGACTGGAGGCGAGTCCTGAAGCTTTCTTT. The chain couples TRBV4-1 to TRBJ1-1; D gene unclear. CDR3 size: 15 residues. Per germline, CDR1 MGHRA and CDR2 YSYEKL. The V end was cut by 3 bases, the J end by 6 bases, with 17 bases between.

This chain connects TRBV10-2 to TRBJ2-1; 7 bases map to TRBD2. CDR1 is WSHSY and CDR2 is SAAADI in the germline V gene. The CDR3 loop spans 14 amino acids. With V trimmed by 3 bases and J by 9 bases, 8 bases remained unmatched. CDR3 sequence: CASSEVGGPVEQFF. DNA for the CDR3: TGCGCCAGCAGTGAAGTGGGAGGGCCGGTTGAGCAGTTCTTC.

As DNA, the CDR3 is TGTGCCAGCAGCAGAGGGGGACAGATCTCTGGAAACACCATATATTTT. Protein sequence: CASSRGGQISGNTIYF. J is TRBJ1-3 and V is TRBV5-8; TRBD1 aligns across 7 bases. The CDR3 totals 16 residues. J lost 0 bases, V lost 4 bases, and 7 bases had no gene match. Per germline, CDR1 SGHTS and CDR2 YDEGEE.

The CDR3 DNA reads TGTGCCAGCAGTTACACCCAACAGGGGGCCGGTTCACCCCTCCACTTT. The encoded protein is CASSYTQQGAGSPLHF. The gene calls are TRBV6-5 and TRBJ1-6; 9 bases agree with TRBD1. The trim removed 2 bases at V and 9 bases at J, leaving 8 bases unmatched. Per the germline V gene, CDR1 is MNHEY and CDR2 is SVGAGI. The CDR3 has 16 residues.

The chain employs TRBV2 and TRBJ1-1; TRBD1 agrees at 8 bases. Looked up from germline, CDR1 is SNHLY and CDR2 is FYNNEI. V was clipped by 5 bases and J by 3 bases; unmatched bases: 2. The CDR3 has 13 residues. In nucleotides, the CDR3 is TGTGCCAGCAGTAGACAGGGGTACACTGAAGCTTTCTTT. It translates to CASSRQGYTEAFF.

This clone occurred once. The CDR3 spells CASSGRTGGADGYTF. The CDR3 DNA reads as TGTGCCAGCAGCGGACGTACAGGGGGCGCGGATGGCTACACCTTC. J is TRBJ1-2 and V is TRBV9, with 9 positions matching TRBD1. After removal of 3 bases from V and 6 bases from J, the junction contained 9 bases not matched to a gene. Germline-derived CDR1 and CDR2 are SGDLS and YYNGEE. The CDR3 is made up of 15 amino acids.

This chain joins TRBV19 and TRBJ1-2; TRBD1 is a possible D gene (6 bases). V lost 8 bases to trimming and J lost 12 bases, with 19 bases between them. The V gene's germline CDR1 is LNHDA and CDR2 SQIVND (reference sequence). The CDR3 is made up of 12 amino acids. The CDR3 region is CASGTLQGRNTF. In DNA, the CDR3 is TGTGCCAGTGGGACGCTACAGGGCCGGAACACCTTC.

This sequence joins TRBV9 and TRBJ1-3, with 8 nucleotides matching TRBD1. J was trimmed by 4 bases and V by 3 bases; bases with no gene match: 3. Germline-derived CDR1 and CDR2 are SGDLS and YYNGEE. The CDR3 is 14 residues long. In DNA form, the CDR3 reads TGTGCCAGCAGCGGGACAGGGTACGGAAACACCATATATTTT. Translation: CASSGTGYGNTIYF.

This clone was observed a handful of times. CDR3 in DNA: TGCGCCAGCAGCCACCCTGGGAGCAGCTACTATGGCTACACCTTC. This gives the protein CASSHPGSSYYGYTF. The V gene is TRBV4-1, the J gene TRBJ1-2; no firm D call. CDR1 MGHRA and CDR2 YSYEKL come from the germline V gene. Trimming took off 3 bases at V and 3 bases at J, with 14 bases between the two ends. The CDR3 runs to 15 residues.